The source of this TCR beta chain is a study of shared clonotypes between healthy human individuals. The overall study: The composition of the donors was a couple of women and a few men aged 18 to 49. Findings and caveats of the study: Memory subsets generally showed lower estimated richness than naive subsets.

The protocol was immunoSEQ multiplex PCR, while the TCRdb copy is restricted to in-frame clones and leaves out a portion. The data show roughly 2.2 million clones, 85% to 95% seen once. About this clone: Its antigen is not identified.

This clonotype was obtained from a man younger than 35 in good health. Some clones in this sample may be carry-over from other donors' samples. The specimen was naive CD4+ T cells from PBMCs. The sample's subset: CD45RA+ positively selected.

CDR3 bases: TGTGCCAGCAGCGAGACTAGCGGGAGCTACGAGCAGTACTTC. Its translation is CASSETSGSYEQYF. The V and J genes are TRBV7-9 and TRBJ2-7; TRBD2 matches 12 bases. Germline V gene sequence: CDR1 SEHNR, CDR2 FQNEAQ (reference sequence). J was trimmed by 3 bases and V by 5 bases; bases with no gene match: 2. The CDR3 is made up of 14 amino acids.